The entry that follows covers one T cell receptor (beta chain) sequence. The source of the sample is a study of beta chain features in type 1 diabetes. CDR3 size: 12 residues. V was pared by 3 bases and J by 1 base, with 3 bases between. CDR1 and CDR2 (germline): SGHDN, FVKESK. The entirety of the isolated RNA underwent reverse transcription, so expressed TCRB transcripts were sequenced. Assay used: immunoSEQ multiplex PCR; TCRdb lists only in-frame clones, some missing. The sample shows around 500,000 clones, around 30% of them seen only once. The chain is built from TRBV14 and TRBJ2-5; D not resolved. The clonotype originates from a man younger than 35 in good health. Sequenced material: naive CD4+ T cells from blood. The CDR3 is CASSQTQETQYF. CDR3 nucleotide sequence: TGTGCCAGCAGCCAGACCCAAGAGACCCAGTACTTC.